The next 17 T cell receptor beta chains were all read from a single sample in a study of OX40 agonist ivuxolimab in advanced cancers. Sequencing was performed with immunoSEQ multiplex PCR; in TCRdb, only in-frame clones are kept and a portion is missing. Among fewer than 90,000 clones listed, 85% were seen once. This specimen consisted of CD4+ or CD8+ T cells sorted from blood, obtained in a trial of the OX40 agonist ivuxolimab. These receptors were obtained from an adult with an advanced solid tumor such as melanoma, head and neck, liver or kidney cancer.

V and J are TRBV12-5 and TRBJ2-1; D call uncertain. The germline CDR1 and CDR2 sequences are LGHNT and FRNRAP. The V end was cut by 3 bases, the J end by 6 bases, with 15 bases between. The CDR3 spans 15 residues. The CDR3 region has the DNA TGTGCTAGTGGTTTTGCCGTAGGCTCGATCAATGAGCAGTTCTTC. Translation gives CASGFAVGSINEQFF.

The chain combines TRBV27 with TRBJ2-2; 7 positions match TRBD1. With V trimmed by 8 bases and J by 3 bases, 18 bases remained unmatched. Germline CDR1 is MNHEY and CDR2 is SMNVEV (reference sequence). The CDR3 has 18 residues. CDR3 in DNA: TGTGCCAGCTACTTTAAACGGAACAGGGGATCCTACACCGGGGAGCTGTTTTTT. It specifies CASYFKRNRGSYTGELFF.

The rearrangement links TRBV9 to TRBJ2-5; perhaps TRBD1 as D (5 bases). Trimming removed 0 bases from V and 7 bases from J, with 16 bases in between. In germline, CDR1 is SGDLS, CDR2 YYNGEE. The CDR3 consists of 15 residues. CDR3: CASSVVDSSRGTQYF. CDR3 in DNA: TGTGCCAGCAGCGTAGTTGACAGCAGCCGAGGGACCCAGTACTTC.

The DNA of the CDR3 is TGTGCCAGCAGCTTTCCCGCGGGGCAGGCAGATACGCAGTATTTT. It codes for CASSFPAGQADTQYF. This chain links TRBV5-5 with TRBJ2-3; D is possibly TRBD2 (6 bases). The CDR3 is 15 residues long. The V end lost 2 bases, the J end lost 4 bases, and 14 bases lay between the germline ends. Germline V gene data show CDR1 as SGHKS and CDR2 as YYEKEE (reference sequence).

The table lists this clone with a count of one. The chain has TRBV9 and TRBJ2-3, with a tentative D call TRBD1 (6 bases). CDR1 is SGDLS and CDR2 is YYNGEE in the germline V gene. The CDR3 runs 14 residues. V was pared by 2 bases and J by 1 base, with 8 bases between. The CDR3 nucleotides read TGTGCCAGCAGCGTTCAGGGGCGCACAGATACGCAGTATTTT. Protein product: CASSVQGRTDTQYF.

The chain is built from TRBV5-6 and TRBJ2-4, with unresolved D. Trimming removed 4 bases from V and 0 bases from J, with 11 bases in between. Germline values: CDR1 SGHDT, CDR2 YYEEEE. CDR3 size: 15 residues. Here the CDR3 reads CASSLDGLAKNIQYF. DNA for the CDR3: TGTGCCAGCAGCCTGGACGGATTAGCCAAAAACATTCAGTACTTC.

The V call is TRBV9, the J call TRBJ2-1; weak D call: TRBD2 (7 bases). Between the trimmed V and J ends, which lost 1 base and 0 bases, there was a span of 14 bases. The CDR3 runs to 17 residues. The germline V gene encodes CDR1 SGDLS and CDR2 YYNGEE. The chain's CDR3 is CASSVRGGGLSYNEQFF. CDR3 sequence (DNA): TGTGCCAGCAGCGTACGGGGCGGGGGCCTCTCCTACAATGAGCAGTTCTTC.

The CDR3 here is CAWARTNTEAFF. The CDR3 DNA reads as TGTGCCTGGGCAAGAACCAACACTGAAGCTTTCTTT. The V gene is TRBV30, the J gene TRBJ1-1, with D unclear. Germline V gene lookup returns CDR1 GTSNPN and CDR2 SVGIG (reference sequence). The CDR3 covers 12 residues. The V and J ends lost 5 bases and 2 bases respectively, with 9 bases between them.

The chain employs TRBV7-3 and TRBJ2-1, with 8 bases matching TRBD2. The CDR3 consists of 16 residues. J gave up 5 bases and V 2 bases, and 8 bases lay outside the gene matches. The germline V gene encodes CDR1 SGHTA and CDR2 FQGTGA. CDR3 nucleotide sequence: TGTGCCAGCAGCTTATGGGGAGCGGGAGCTAACAATGAGCAGTTCTTC. Protein product: CASSLWGAGANNEQFF.

This CDR3 is CASSFYTPGPTNTEAFF. CDR3 coding DNA: TGTGCCAGCAGCTTCTATACCCCGGGCCCCACAAACACTGAAGCTTTCTTT. The rearrangement uses TRBV7-6 and TRBJ1-1; D unresolved. Germline V CDR1 and CDR2: SGHVS, FNYEAQ. This CDR3 is built from 17 residues. The ends were cut back, 3 bases at V and 2 bases at J, with 19 bases in the middle.

V usage is TRBV6-4 and J usage is TRBJ2-2, with 9 positions matching TRBD2. The CDR3 is 14 amino acids. V was clipped by 8 bases and J by 3 bases; unmatched bases: 4. The germline CDR1 and CDR2 sequences are MRHNA and SNTAGT. The CDR3 DNA reads as TGTGCCAGCTCGAGACTAGCGGACACCGGGGAGCTGTTTTTT. Encoded protein: CASSRLADTGELFF.

This clone has only a few counts. The chain combines TRBV11-2 with TRBJ1-2, with 9 bases fitting TRBD1. V shed 0 bases and J 7 bases; nucleotides not matched to a gene: 6. The CDR3 runs to 15 residues. CDR1 and CDR2 from the germline V gene are SGHAT and FQNNGV. CDR3: CASSLDPTGGFGYTF. The CDR3 nucleotides read TGTGCCAGCAGCTTAGATCCCACAGGGGGCTTTGGCTACACCTTC.

This clone occurred a few times. This chain connects TRBV19 to TRBJ2-2; 14 bases are shared with TRBD2. The V and J ends lost 6 bases and 5 bases, in that order; junction bases with no gene match: 8. CDR1 and CDR2 (germline): LNHDA, SQIVND (reference sequence). This CDR3 has 17 residues. The CDR3 DNA follows: TGTGCCAGTAGCCCTGGGACTAGCGGGAGTGGAACCGGGGAGCTGTTTTTT. This translates into CASSPGTSGSGTGELFF.

V is TRBV30 and J is TRBJ1-1, with D tentatively TRBD1 (5 bases). Trimming stripped 3 bases from V and 1 base from J, with 9 bases between. The length of the CDR3 is 13 residues. Germline-derived CDR1 and CDR2 are GTSNPN and SVGIG (reference sequence). As DNA, the CDR3 is TGTGCCTGGAGCCCTCAGGGGAACACTGAAGCTTTCTTT. This gives the protein CAWSPQGNTEAFF.

This clone was detected only once. The chain combines TRBV14 with TRBJ1-6; the match to TRBD1 covers 8 bases. The junction had 5 bases not matched to a gene; V was cut back by 4 bases and J by 0 bases. The CDR3 totals 17 residues. Germline CDR1 is SGHDN and CDR2 is FVKESK. Written as DNA, the CDR3 is TGTGCCAGCAGCCGACGGACAGGGAGCTCCTATAATTCACCCCTCCACTTT. This sequence encodes CASSRRTGSSYNSPLHF.

The chain has TRBV19 and TRBJ1-3; the match to TRBD1 covers 11 bases. The CDR3 is 16 residues long. Germline values: CDR1 LNHDA, CDR2 SQIVND (reference sequence). The junction had 6 bases not matched to a gene; V was cut back by 6 bases and J by 2 bases. The CDR3 loop reads CASRMLGQGAGNTIYF. CDR3 DNA sequence: TGTGCCAGTAGAATGTTGGGACAGGGGGCTGGAAACACCATATATTTT.

This chain uses TRBV9 with TRBJ1-3, with TRBD1 as a possible D gene (6 bases). Germline CDR1 SGDLS, CDR2 YYNGEE. This CDR3 is built from 16 residues. V was trimmed by 4 bases and J by 3 bases, leaving 17 bases between them. CDR3 sequence: CASSPVWGASGNTIYF. The CDR3 nucleotides are TGTGCCAGCAGCCCCGTGTGGGGGGCGAGTGGAAACACCATATATTTT.